This TCR beta chain was observed in a study of prognosis after radiotherapy for stage I lung cancer. Study-wide context: The period between early 2018 and early 2019 saw the enrollment of stage I non-small cell lung cancer patients. Following radiotherapy, four patients went on to present distant metastases at a median of approximately 7 months, and over twelve exhibited no significant progression.

This clonotype was seen repeatedly, ten times or more. Its cognate antigen is unknown. This CDR3 spans 14 amino acids. The germline V gene has CDR1 SGHRS and CDR2 YFSETQ. V shed 0 bases and J shed 8 bases, with 15 bases lying between them. Study-level points and caveats: Shannon entropy after stereotactic body radiation therapy was lower in patients who developed distant metastases. After stereotactic body radiation therapy, median unique TCR clones were several thousand, down from under 12,000.

Amplicons of TCR beta CDR3 were generated from genomic DNA by two-round multiplex PCR. Initially, in first-round PCR, primers specific to each TRBV and TRBJ gene were used. One entry per CDR3 protein, called by TCRdb with MiXCR from the multiplex PCR reads. The sample lists 30,000 to 40,000 distinct CDR3 sequences; nearly 35% were seen once. Here the sequenced sample was PBMCs, taken before or after stereotactic body radiation therapy (not recorded which). The rearrangement joins TRBV5-1 to TRBJ2-7; possible D gene TRBD1, 5 bases. The sequence came from a donor aged 50 or older with non-small cell lung cancer. The CDR3 sequence is CASSLEQGAQKQYF. The CDR3 nucleotides read TGCGCCAGCAGCTTGGAACAAGGGGCGCAGAAGCAGTACTTC.